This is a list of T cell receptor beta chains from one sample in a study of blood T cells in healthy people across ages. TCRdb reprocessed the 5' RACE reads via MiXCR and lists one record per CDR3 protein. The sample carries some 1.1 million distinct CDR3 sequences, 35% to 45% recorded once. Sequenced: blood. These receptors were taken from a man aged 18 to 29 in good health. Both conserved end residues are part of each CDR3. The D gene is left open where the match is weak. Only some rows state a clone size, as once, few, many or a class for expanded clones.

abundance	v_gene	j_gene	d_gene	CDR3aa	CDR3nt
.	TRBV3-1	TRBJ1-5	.	CASSQDPSGDQPQHF	TGTGCCAGCAGCCAAGATCCCTCGGGGGATCAGCCCCAGCATTTT
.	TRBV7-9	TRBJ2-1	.	CASSLGPAGSSYNEQFF	TGTGCCAGCAGCTTAGGGCCAGCGGGTAGCTCCTACAATGAGCAGTTCTTC
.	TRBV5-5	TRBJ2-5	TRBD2	CASSLMGGLEYNEQYF	TGTGCCAGCAGCTTGATGGGGGGGTTAGAGTACAATGAGCAGTACTTC
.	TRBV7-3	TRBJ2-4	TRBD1	CASSLGQQNIQYF	TGTGCCAGTTCATTGGGACAGCAAAACATTCAGTACTTC
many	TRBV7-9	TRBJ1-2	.	CASSFGSGYGYTF	TGTGCCAGCAGCTTCGGCAGTGGCTATGGCTACACCTTC
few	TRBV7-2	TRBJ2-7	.	CASSSGGSGYEQYF	TGTGCCAGCAGCTCAGGGGGTAGCGGATACGAGCAGTACTTC
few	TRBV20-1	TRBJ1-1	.	CSARGWDTNTEAFF	TGCAGTGCTAGAGGGTGGGACACCAACACTGAAGCTTTCTTT
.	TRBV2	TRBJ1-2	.	CASSDRGLGGYTF	TGTGCCAGCAGTGACCGGGGCCTCGGGGGCTACACCTTC
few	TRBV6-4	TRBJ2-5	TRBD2	CASSDAAGGNEQYF	TGTGCCAGCAGTGACGCAGCGGGGGGCAATGAGCAGTACTTC
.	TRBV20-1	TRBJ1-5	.	CSAPGPRGQPQHF	TGCAGTGCCCCTGGGCCTCGGGGTCAGCCCCAGCATTTT
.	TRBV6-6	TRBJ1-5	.	CASSPSVQGYNQPQHF	TGTGCCAGCAGTCCCTCGGTGCAGGGGTACAATCAGCCCCAGCATTTT
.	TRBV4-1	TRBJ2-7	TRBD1	CASSQEAVGQTYEQYF	TGCGCCAGCAGCCAAGAAGCAGTGGGACAGACATACGAGCAGTACTTC
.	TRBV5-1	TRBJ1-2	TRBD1	CASSSQPGTETNYGYTF	TGCGCCAGCAGCTCCCAACCCGGGACAGAGACTAACTATGGCTACACCTTC
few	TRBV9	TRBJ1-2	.	CASSPAGTSGYTF	TGTGCCAGCAGCCCCGCGGGGACGTCGGGCTACACCTTC
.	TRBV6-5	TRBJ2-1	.	CATRGTNERFF	TGTGCCACCAGGGGCACCAATGAGCGGTTCTTC
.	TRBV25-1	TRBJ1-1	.	CASSVGALYGTEAFF	TGTGCCAGCAGTGTGGGGGCCCTATATGGGACTGAAGCTTTCTTT